This T cell receptor (beta chain) was sequenced during a study of cytomegalovirus exposure and HLA in healthy donors. The PCR had 60 Vbeta and 13 Jbeta primers. TCRdb's copy holds only in-frame clones and misses some; the assay was immunoSEQ multiplex PCR. The top ten hold roughly 2% of the sample, which has over 150,000 clones, less than 80% seen once. Germline values: CDR1 MNHEY, CDR2 SMNVEV (reference sequence). Trimming removed 8 bases at V and 1 base at J, with 11 bases between. CDR3 length equals 13 residues. A single count supports this clone. The antigen is unknown. The study's findings and limits: An Asian-associated ancestry cluster reportedly showed fewer N-insertions than the roughly 670-donor mean in a later analysis.

This sequence joins TRBV27 and TRBJ1-1; D unresolved. The sample consisted of PBMCs. The receptor comes from a man under 40 in good health and CMV-seronegative. CDR3 DNA: TGTGCCAGCCGTTCTTCAGGGAACACTGAAGCTTTCTTT. This encodes CASRSSGNTEAFF.